The rows below give T cell receptor beta chains drawn from one sample of a study of cytomegalovirus exposure and HLA in healthy donors. Clones were read by immunoSEQ multiplex PCR, and TCRdb kept only the in-frame ones, dropping some. The sample lists some 140,000 clones; approximately 83% were seen once. Sequences were obtained from PBMCs. All receptors derive from a man aged 40-50 years in good health and CMV-seronegative. CDR3s include the opening cysteine and the closing phenylalanine or tryptophan. A D gene is named only where the DNA matches it firmly. Clone size is stated in some rows and not others, as once, few, many or a class when expanded.

TRBJ2-1 TRBV5-1 . TRBD2 CASSFSGSRDEQFF TGCGCCAGCAGCTTTAGCGGGAGTCGGGATGAGCAGTTCTTC
TRBJ2-7 TRBV6-5 few . CASSYAPGTGFEQYF TGTGCCAGCAGTTACGCCCCAGGCACAGGGTTCGAGCAGTACTTC
TRBJ1-5 TRBV9 . . CASSVGGYNQPQHF TGTGCCAGCAGCGTAGGGGGCTACAATCAGCCCCAGCATTTT
TRBJ2-7 TRBV28 . TRBD1 CASTPGDSQVGEQYF TGTGCCAGCACCCCTGGGGACAGCCAGGTAGGGGAGCAGTACTTC
TRBJ2-1 TRBV28 . TRBD2 CASSVPGLAKGDEQFF TGTGCCAGCAGTGTACCGGGACTAGCAAAGGGGGATGAGCAGTTCTTC
TRBJ1-1 TRBV6-5 . . CASSYSIGGGTEAFF TGTGCCAGCAGTTACTCGATAGGGGGGGGAACTGAAGCTTTCTTT
TRBJ2-3 TRBV5-1 . TRBD2 CASSAGGDDTQYF TGCGCCAGCAGCGCGGGGGGGGATGATACGCAGTATTTT
TRBJ2-7 TRBV2 . TRBD2 CASSVHHRPEGLAAKSNYEQYF TGTGCCAGCAGTGTTCACCACAGACCCGAAGGACTAGCGGCAAAATCAAACTACGAGCAGTACTTC
TRBJ1-5 TRBV4-3 . TRBD1 CASSPWTGDNQPQHF TGCGCCAGCAGCCCATGGACAGGGGACAATCAGCCCCAGCATTTT
TRBJ2-3 TRBV5-1 . TRBD1 CASSLGVGQGRDTQYF TGCGCCAGCAGCTTGGGTGTGGGACAGGGTAGGGATACGCAGTATTTT
TRBJ2-5 TRBV18 once TRBD2 CASSPFAASGQETQYF TGTGCCAGCTCACCATTTGCGGCTAGCGGACAAGAGACCCAGTACTTC
TRBJ1-1 TRBV27 . . CASSLGLGNTEAFF TGTGCCAGCAGTTTAGGACTGGGGAACACTGAAGCTTTCTTT
TRBJ1-1 TRBV6-6 . TRBD1 CASSYTGGEAFF TGTGCCAGCAGTTACACAGGGGGCGAAGCTTTCTTT
TRBJ2-7 TRBV7-7 . TRBD1 CASSPIQGSYEQYF TGTGCCAGCAGCCCCATACAGGGGTCCTACGAGCAGTACTTC
TRBJ1-3 TRBV30 . . CAWSGGGGGNTIYF TGTGCCTGGAGTGGGGGAGGAGGTGGAAACACCATATATTTT
TRBJ2-1 TRBV7-8 . . CASSLDKWSDNEQFF TGTGCCAGCAGCTTAGACAAGTGGTCCGACAATGAGCAGTTCTTC
TRBJ2-6 TRBV9 . . CASSVDGGPGANVLTF TGTGCCAGCAGCGTAGACGGGGGGCCTGGGGCCAACGTCCTGACTTTC
TRBJ1-1 TRBV9 . TRBD1 CASSVEPGQGSGGTEAFF TGTGCCAGCAGCGTCGAGCCGGGACAGGGGTCGGGAGGCACTGAAGCTTTCTTT
TRBJ1-4 TRBV11-3 . TRBD1 CASSFGDQGVTNEKLFF TGTGCCAGCAGCTTTGGCGACCAGGGGGTAACTAATGAAAAACTGTTTTTT
TRBJ2-5 TRBV7-9 . . CASSPQGETQYF TGTGCCAGCAGCCCCCAGGGGGAGACCCAGTACTTC
TRBJ2-7 TRBV7-8 . TRBD2 CASSSRLAGVYEQYF TGTGCCAGCAGCTCTCGACTAGCGGGAGTCTACGAGCAGTACTTC
TRBJ2-2 TRBV2 once TRBD1 CASRRDRANTGELFF TGTGCCAGCCGTCGGGACAGGGCGAACACCGGGGAGCTGTTTTTT
TRBJ2-7 TRBV6-6 . . CASSYGGEYEQYF TGTGCCAGCAGTTACGGAGGGGAGTACGAGCAGTACTTC
TRBJ1-5 TRBV19 . . CASLDQGGSNQPQHF TGTGCCAGTTTAGACCAGGGAGGTAGCAATCAGCCCCAGCATTTT
TRBJ2-7 TRBV4-3 . TRBD1 CASSQGTGLSYEQYF TGCGCCAGCAGCCAAGGGACAGGACTCTCCTACGAGCAGTACTTC
TRBJ2-5 TRBV11-1 . . CASSLRSWETQYF TGTGCCAGCAGCTTACGGTCGTGGGAGACCCAGTACTTC
TRBJ1-2 TRBV19 . . CASSIIQGGIYGYTF TGTGCCAGTAGTATAATTCAGGGAGGGATCTATGGCTACACCTTC
TRBJ1-1 TRBV5-1 . . CASSPGKGLMNTEAFF TGCGCCAGCAGCCCCGGGAAGGGCCTAATGAACACTGAAGCTTTCTTT
TRBJ2-7 TRBV18 . . CASSAATGLAYEQYF TGTGCCAGCTCAGCGGCTACAGGGCTAGCCTACGAGCAGTACTTC
TRBJ1-3 TRBV10-3 . . CAMSYTGNTIYF TGTGCCATGAGCTATACTGGAAACACCATATATTTT
TRBJ2-1 TRBV11-3 . . CASSLDTAVGNEQFF TGTGCCAGCAGCTTAGATACAGCGGTGGGGAATGAGCAGTTCTTC
TRBJ1-2 TRBV12-5 few . CASGRDFNYGYTF TGTGCTAGTGGCCGAGATTTCAACTATGGCTACACCTTC
TRBJ1-1 TRBV29-1 . . CSVRRGSGTEAFF TGCAGCGTTCGTCGGGGGAGCGGCACTGAAGCTTTCTTT
TRBJ2-2 TRBV15 . . CATSREQGTGELFF TGTGCCACCAGCAGGGAGCAGGGTACCGGGGAGCTGTTTTTT
TRBJ1-2 TRBV5-4 . TRBD1 CASSFRDRDYGYTF TGTGCCAGCAGCTTCCGGGACAGGGACTATGGCTACACCTTC
TRBJ1-1 TRBV9 . . CASSVGGAEAFF TGTGCCAGCAGCGTAGGGGGGGCTGAAGCTTTCTTT
TRBJ2-7 TRBV7-2 . TRBD2 CASSPTSGRASNEQYF TGTGCCAGCAGCCCCACTAGCGGGAGGGCTAGCAACGAGCAGTACTTC
TRBJ1-2 TRBV30 . TRBD1 CAWSSTGEGYGYTF TGTGCCTGGAGTTCGACAGGGGAGGGCTATGGCTACACCTTC
TRBJ2-1 TRBV5-1 . TRBD2 CASSLALTSGIDDEQFF TGCGCCAGCAGCTTGGCCTTGACTAGCGGGATCGATGATGAGCAGTTCTTC
TRBJ1-1 TRBV7-9 . . CASTSTVNTEAFF TGTGCCAGCACCTCGACAGTGAACACTGAAGCTTTCTTT
TRBJ2-7 TRBV9 . TRBD2 CASSAAGDMDEQYF TGTGCCAGCAGCGCAGCGGGAGATATGGACGAGCAGTACTTC
TRBJ1-1 TRBV9 . TRBD1 CASSVGDRLTEAFF TGTGCCAGCAGCGTAGGGGACAGGCTCACTGAAGCTTTCTTT
TRBJ2-4 TRBV7-2 few TRBD1 CASSLAQTGGWNIQYF TGTGCCAGCAGCTTAGCCCAGACAGGGGGCTGGAACATTCAGTACTTC
TRBJ2-1 TRBV27 few TRBD2 CASKLAGIPNEQFF TGTGCCAGCAAACTAGCGGGAATCCCCAATGAGCAGTTCTTC
TRBJ1-5 TRBV9 . . CASSVGAGAGQPQHF TGTGCCAGCAGCGTAGGTGCAGGGGCGGGTCAGCCCCAGCATTTT
TRBJ1-1 TRBV9 . . CASSSGYGGQGYTEAFF TGTGCCAGCAGCTCCGGGTATGGTGGGCAGGGCTACACTGAAGCTTTCTTT
TRBJ2-7 TRBV19 . TRBD2 CASSRNVGTSGEQYF TGTGCCAGTAGTAGAAATGTCGGGACTAGCGGGGAGCAGTACTTC
TRBJ2-2 TRBV7-8 . TRBD2 CASSVSGSPGGELFF TGTGCCAGCAGCGTTAGCGGGAGCCCTGGAGGGGAGCTGTTTTTT
TRBJ2-1 TRBV11-3 few TRBD2 CASGVAGGSYNEQFF TGTGCCAGCGGAGTAGCGGGAGGTTCCTACAATGAGCAGTTCTTC
TRBJ2-1 TRBV9 . . CASSVVGWEDEQFF TGTGCCAGCAGCGTAGTAGGATGGGAGGATGAGCAGTTCTTC
TRBJ2-7 TRBV28 few . CASIPGGDSSSYEQYF TGTGCCAGCATCCCCGGGGGGGACAGCAGCTCCTACGAGCAGTACTTC
TRBJ2-7 TRBV4-2 . . CASSQEGVSGSYEQYF TGTGCCAGCAGCCAAGAAGGAGTTTCCGGCTCCTACGAGCAGTACTTC
TRBJ1-1 TRBV5-4 . . CASSYQGDTEAFF TGTGCCAGCAGCTACCAAGGGGACACTGAAGCTTTCTTT
TRBJ1-4 TRBV21-1 . . CASSNPPSGGCYEKLFF TGTGCCAGCAGCAATCCCCCGTCCGGGGGTTGTTATGAAAAACTGTTTTTT
TRBJ2-5 TRBV12-5 few . CASGLVREGHGETQYF TGTGCTAGTGGTTTGGTACGGGAAGGGCATGGAGAGACCCAGTACTTC
TRBJ2-5 TRBV6-5 . TRBD2 CASSYGGGGGRETQYF TGTGCCAGCAGTTACGGAGGAGGCGGGGGGCGGGAGACCCAGTACTTC
TRBJ2-7 TRBV4-3 . . CASSQDWGPYEQYF TGCGCCAGCAGCCAAGATTGGGGGCCCTACGAGCAGTACTTC
TRBJ2-1 TRBV27 few TRBD2 CASSLTSGGYNEQFF TGTGCCAGCAGCCTAACTAGCGGGGGTTACAATGAGCAGTTCTTC
TRBJ2-3 TRBV11-1 . TRBD2 CASSLGTRGSDTQYF TGTGCCAGCAGCTTAGGGACTAGAGGCTCAGATACGCAGTATTTT